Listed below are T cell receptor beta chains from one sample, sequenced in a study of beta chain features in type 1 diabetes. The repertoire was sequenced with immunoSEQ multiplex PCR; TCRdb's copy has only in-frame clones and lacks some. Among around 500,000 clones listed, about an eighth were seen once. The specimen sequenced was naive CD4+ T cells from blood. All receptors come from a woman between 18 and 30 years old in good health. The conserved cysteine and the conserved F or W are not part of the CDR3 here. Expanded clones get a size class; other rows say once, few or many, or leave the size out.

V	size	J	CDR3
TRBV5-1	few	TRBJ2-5	ASSLGGSGETQY
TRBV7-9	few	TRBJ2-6	ASSLARAGISGANVLT
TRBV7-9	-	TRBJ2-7	ASSPVGGVWDEQY
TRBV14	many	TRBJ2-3	ASALRDTQY
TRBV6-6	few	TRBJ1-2	ASSYTKDRVGYGYT
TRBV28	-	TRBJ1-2	ASSKGTGRIGGYT
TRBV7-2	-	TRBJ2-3	ASSTTGGSYTDTQY
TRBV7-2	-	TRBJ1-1	ASSLGSSTEAF
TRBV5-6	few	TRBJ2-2	ASKLGGRSANTGELF
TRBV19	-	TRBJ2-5	ASSLGNRRETQY
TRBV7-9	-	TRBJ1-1	ASSLSAGGDTEAF
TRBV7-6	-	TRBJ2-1	ASSFGTGVNPSYNEQF
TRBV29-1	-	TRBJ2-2	SARDTGELF
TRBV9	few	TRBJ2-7	ASSVVQSSFYEQY
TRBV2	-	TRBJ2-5	ASGGGQETQY
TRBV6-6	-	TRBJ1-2	ASGEWNYGYT
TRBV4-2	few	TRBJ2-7	ASSLAPHERQTYEQY
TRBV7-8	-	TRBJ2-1	ASSLEAGENEQF
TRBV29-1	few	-	SVSPGQTYEQY
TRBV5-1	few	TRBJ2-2	ASKKGTVNTGELF
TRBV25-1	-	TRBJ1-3	ASSERLSGNTIY
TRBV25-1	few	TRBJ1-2	ASSTGVSGYT
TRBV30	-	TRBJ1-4	AWKPSWDEKLF
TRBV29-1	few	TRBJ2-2	SETQTGRNTGELF
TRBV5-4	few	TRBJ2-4	ASSSNVAKNIQY
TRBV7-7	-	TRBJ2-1	ASSSTADRARSYNEQF
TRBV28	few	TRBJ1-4	ATTQVNEKLF
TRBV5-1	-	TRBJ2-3	ASSLSGPSTDTQY
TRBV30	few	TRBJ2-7	AWSGRLAGGGQY